The clone carrying this T cell receptor (beta chain) occurred a few times. Its antigen is undetermined. The data derive from a study of response to subunit inactivated influenza vaccine. Findings and limits, study-wide: After each seasonal influenza vaccination, few new T cells are recruited, the authors suggested.

From the RT-PCR reads, TCRdb called clonotypes with MiXCR, one entry per CDR3 protein. The profile shows around 200,000 distinct CDR3 sequences, approximately 15% of them singletons. Germline loops: CDR1 SGHRS, CDR2 YFSETQ. V was cut by 4 bases and J by 8 bases, with 13 bases left in between. The CDR3 totals 13 residues. The source of this sequence is a man aged 45-60 years who received an inactivated influenza vaccine. The rearrangement uses TRBV5-1 and TRBJ2-1; a weak D match, TRBD2 (5 bases). The sequencing used CD8+ T cells sorted from PBMCs, collected more than 4 days after vaccination. The CDR3 reads CASSIGGSDEQFF. As DNA, the CDR3 is TGCGCCAGCAGCATCGGTGGGAGCGATGAGCAGTTCTTC.